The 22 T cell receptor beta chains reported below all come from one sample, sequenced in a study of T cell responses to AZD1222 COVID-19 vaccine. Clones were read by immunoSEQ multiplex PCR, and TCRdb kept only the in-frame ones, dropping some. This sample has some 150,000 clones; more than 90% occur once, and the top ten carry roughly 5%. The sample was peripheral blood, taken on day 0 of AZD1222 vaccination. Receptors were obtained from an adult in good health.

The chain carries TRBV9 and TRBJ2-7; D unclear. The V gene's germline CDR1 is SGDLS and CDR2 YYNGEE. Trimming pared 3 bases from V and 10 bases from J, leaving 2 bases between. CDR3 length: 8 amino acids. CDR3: CASSDQYF. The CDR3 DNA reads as TGTGCCAGCAGCGACCAGTACTTC. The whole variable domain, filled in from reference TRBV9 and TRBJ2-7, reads DSGVTQTPKHLITATGQRVTLRCSPRSGDLSVYWYQQSLDQGLQFLIQYYNGEERAKGNILERFSAQQFPDLHSELNLSSLELGDSALYFCASSDQYFGPGTRLTVT.

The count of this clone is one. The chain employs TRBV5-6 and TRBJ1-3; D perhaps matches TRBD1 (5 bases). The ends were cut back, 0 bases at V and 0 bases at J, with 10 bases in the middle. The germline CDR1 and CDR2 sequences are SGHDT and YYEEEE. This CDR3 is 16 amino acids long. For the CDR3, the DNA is TGTGCCAGCAGCTTGGGTTACAGGACCTCTGGAAACACCATATATTTT. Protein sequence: CASSLGYRTSGNTIYF. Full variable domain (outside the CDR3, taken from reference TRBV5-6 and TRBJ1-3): DAGVTQSPTHLIKTRGQQVTLRCSPKSGHDTVSWYQQALGQGPQFIFQYYEEEERQRGNFPDRFSGHQFPNYSSELNVNALLLGDSALYLCASSLGYRTSGNTIYFGEGSWLTVV.

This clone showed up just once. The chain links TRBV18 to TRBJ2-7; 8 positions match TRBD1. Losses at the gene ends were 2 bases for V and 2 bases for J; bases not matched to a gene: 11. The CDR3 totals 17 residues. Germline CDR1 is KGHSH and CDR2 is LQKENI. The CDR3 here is CASSPRLGQGIPYEQYF. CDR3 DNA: TGTGCCAGCTCACCAAGACTCGGACAGGGCATTCCCTACGAGCAGTACTTC.

CDR3 sequence: CASSQLRLNSYNEQFF. The CDR3, as DNA: TGTGCCAGCAGCCAACTCCGACTCAACTCCTACAATGAGCAGTTCTTC. This chain joins TRBV3-1 (or the pseudogene TRBV3-2) and TRBJ2-1; the D is unclear. The CDR3 totals 16 residues. Per germline, CDR1 LGHDT and CDR2 YNNKEL (reference sequence). V was clipped by 2 bases and J by 0 bases, with 11 bases between them.

The CDR3 nucleotides read TGTGCCAGTAGACGGAGTGACAGGGGCTCTGGAAACACCATATATTTT. Translation gives CASRRSDRGSGNTIYF. The chain uses TRBV19 and TRBJ1-3; TRBD1 agrees at 8 bases. With V trimmed by 6 bases and J by 0 bases, 7 bases remained unmatched. In germline, CDR1 is LNHDA, CDR2 SQIVND (reference sequence). The length of the CDR3 is 16 residues.

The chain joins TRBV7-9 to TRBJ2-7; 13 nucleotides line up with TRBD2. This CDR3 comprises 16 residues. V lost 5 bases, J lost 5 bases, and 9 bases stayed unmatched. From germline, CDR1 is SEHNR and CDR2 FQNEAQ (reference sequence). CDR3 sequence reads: CASSLPRLAGGDEQYF. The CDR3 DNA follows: TGTGCCAGCAGCCTACCCCGACTAGCGGGAGGTGACGAGCAGTACTTC.

The CDR3 loop reads CASQLETDMNTEAFF. The CDR3, as DNA: TGTGCAAGTCAATTAGAGACAGACATGAACACTGAAGCTTTCTTT. The V call is TRBV12-2, the J call TRBJ1-1; TRBD1, the D gene given by the table, was not confirmed from the DNA. TRBV12-2 is reported as a pseudogene. This CDR3 spans 15 amino acids.

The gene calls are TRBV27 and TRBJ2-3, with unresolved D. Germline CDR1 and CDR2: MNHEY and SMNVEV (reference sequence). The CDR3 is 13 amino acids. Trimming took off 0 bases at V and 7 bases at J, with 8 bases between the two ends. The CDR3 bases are TGTGCCAGCAGTTTATCGCCAGGATATACGCAGTATTTT. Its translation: CASSLSPGYTQYF.

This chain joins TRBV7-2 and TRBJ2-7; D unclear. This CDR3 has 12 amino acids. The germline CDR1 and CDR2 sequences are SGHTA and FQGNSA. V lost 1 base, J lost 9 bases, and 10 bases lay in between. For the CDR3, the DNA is TGTGCCAGCAGCTTAGTCGGTCTTGGGCAGTACTTC. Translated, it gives CASSLVGLGQYF.

The CDR3 DNA is TGTGCCATCGGCCCCTCTTTATACGAGCAGTACTTC. Translating gives CAIGPSLYEQYF. The chain joins TRBV10-3 to TRBJ2-7; D is undetermined. Trimming took 8 bases from V and 4 from J, leaving 12 bases between them. The CDR3 has 12 residues. Germline lookup yields CDR1 ENHRY and CDR2 SYGVKD.

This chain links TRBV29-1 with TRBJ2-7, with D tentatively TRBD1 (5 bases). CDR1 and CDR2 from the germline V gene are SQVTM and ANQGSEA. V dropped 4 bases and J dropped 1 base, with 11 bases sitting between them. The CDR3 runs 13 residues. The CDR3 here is CSVVAGISYEQYF. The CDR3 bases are TGCAGCGTTGTCGCAGGGATATCCTACGAGCAGTACTTC.

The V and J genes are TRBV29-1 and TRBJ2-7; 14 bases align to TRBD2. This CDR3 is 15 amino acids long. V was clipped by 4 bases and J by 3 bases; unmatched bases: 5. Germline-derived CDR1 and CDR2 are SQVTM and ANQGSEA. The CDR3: CSVAGLAGEDYEQYF. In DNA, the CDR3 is TGCAGCGTTGCGGGACTAGCGGGAGAGGACTACGAGCAGTACTTC.

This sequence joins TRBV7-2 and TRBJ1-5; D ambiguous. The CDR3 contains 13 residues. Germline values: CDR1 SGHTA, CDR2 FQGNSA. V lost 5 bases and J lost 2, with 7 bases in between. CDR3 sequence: CASSPSGNQPQHF. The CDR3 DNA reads TGTGCCAGCAGCCCATCTGGCAATCAGCCCCAGCATTTT.

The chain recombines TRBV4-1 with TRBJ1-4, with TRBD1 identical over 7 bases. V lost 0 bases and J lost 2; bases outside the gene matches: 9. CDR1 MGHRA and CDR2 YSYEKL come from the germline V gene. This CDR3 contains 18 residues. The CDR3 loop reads CASSQDANRGSTNEKLFF. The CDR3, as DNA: TGCGCCAGCAGCCAAGACGCTAACAGGGGATCGACTAATGAAAAACTGTTTTTT.

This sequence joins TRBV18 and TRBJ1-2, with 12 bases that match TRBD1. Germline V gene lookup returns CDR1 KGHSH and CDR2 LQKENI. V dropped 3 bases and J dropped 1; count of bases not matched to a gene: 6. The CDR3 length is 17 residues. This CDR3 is CASSPGTGGNDNYGYTF. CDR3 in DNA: TGTGCCAGCTCACCTGGGACAGGGGGCAATGATAACTATGGCTACACCTTC. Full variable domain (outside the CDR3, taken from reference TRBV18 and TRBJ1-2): NAGVMQNPRHLVRRRGQEARLRCSPMKGHSHVYWYRQLPEEGLKFMVYLQKENIIDESGMPKERFSAEFPKEGPSILRIQQVVRGDSAAYFCASSPGTGGNDNYGYTFGSGTRLTVV.

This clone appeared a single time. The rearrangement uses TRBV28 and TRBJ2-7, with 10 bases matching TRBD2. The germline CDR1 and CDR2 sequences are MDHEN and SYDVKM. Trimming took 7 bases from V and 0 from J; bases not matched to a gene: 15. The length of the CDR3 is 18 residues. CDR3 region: CASTLDSGRLGFSYEQYF. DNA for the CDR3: TGTGCCAGCACCTTGGATAGCGGGAGGTTAGGGTTCTCCTACGAGCAGTACTTC.

The CDR3 is CASSVGLWTLNTEAFF. The CDR3 DNA reads TGTGCCAGCAGCGTAGGGTTGTGGACATTGAACACTGAAGCTTTCTTT. The chain uses TRBV9 and TRBJ1-1; D is perhaps TRBD1 (5 bases). V was pared by 0 bases and J by 0 bases, with 12 bases between. Looked up from germline, CDR1 is SGDLS and CDR2 is YYNGEE. The CDR3 has 16 residues. Using reference TRBV9 and TRBJ1-1 for the parts outside the CDR3, the full variable domain is DSGVTQTPKHLITATGQRVTLRCSPRSGDLSVYWYQQSLDQGLQFLIQYYNGEERAKGNILERFSAQQFPDLHSELNLSSLELGDSALYFCASSVGLWTLNTEAFFGQGTRLTVV.

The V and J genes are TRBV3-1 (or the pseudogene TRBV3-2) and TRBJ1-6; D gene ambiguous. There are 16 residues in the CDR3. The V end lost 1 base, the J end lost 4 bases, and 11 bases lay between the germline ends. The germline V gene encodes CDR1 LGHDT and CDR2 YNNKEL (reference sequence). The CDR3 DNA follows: TGTGCCAGCAGCCAAGGCCCTGGGAATTATAATTCACCCCTCCACTTT. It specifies CASSQGPGNYNSPLHF.

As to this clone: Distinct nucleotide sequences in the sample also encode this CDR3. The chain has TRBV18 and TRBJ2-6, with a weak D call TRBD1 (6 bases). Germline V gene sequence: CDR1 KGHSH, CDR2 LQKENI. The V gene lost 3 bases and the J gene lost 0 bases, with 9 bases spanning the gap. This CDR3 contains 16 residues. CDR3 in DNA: TGTGCCAGCTCACCCCGACAGGTCTCTGGGGCCAACGTCCTGACTTTC. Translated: CASSPRQVSGANVLTF.

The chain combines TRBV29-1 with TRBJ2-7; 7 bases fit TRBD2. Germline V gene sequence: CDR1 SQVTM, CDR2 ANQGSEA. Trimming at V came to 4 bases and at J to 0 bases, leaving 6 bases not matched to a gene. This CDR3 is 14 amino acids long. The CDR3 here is CSVGEGGGSYEQYF. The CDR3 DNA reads TGCAGCGTTGGGGAGGGCGGAGGCTCCTACGAGCAGTACTTC.

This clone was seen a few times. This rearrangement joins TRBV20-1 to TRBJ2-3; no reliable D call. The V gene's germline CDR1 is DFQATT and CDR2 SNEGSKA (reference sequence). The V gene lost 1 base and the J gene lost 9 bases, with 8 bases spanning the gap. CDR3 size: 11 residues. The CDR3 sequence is CSARVQQTQYF. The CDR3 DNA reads TGCAGTGCTAGAGTCCAGCAAACGCAGTATTTT.

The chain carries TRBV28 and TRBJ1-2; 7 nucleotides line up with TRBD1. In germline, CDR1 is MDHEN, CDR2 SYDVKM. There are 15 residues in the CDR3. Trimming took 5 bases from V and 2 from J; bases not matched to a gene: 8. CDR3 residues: CASSLRQGGNYGYTF. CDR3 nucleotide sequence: TGTGCCAGCAGTCTCCGACAGGGTGGAAACTATGGCTACACCTTC.